The 23 T cell receptor beta chains reported below all come from one sample, sequenced in a study of blood T cell repertoires in COVID-19. Method: immunoSEQ multiplex PCR; TCRdb's copy keeps in-frame clones and lacks some. The sample records some 120,000 clones, 80% to 90% being singletons. The sample comprised peripheral blood. The origin of the receptors is a man older than 75 with active or convalescent COVID-19.

The chain combines TRBV6-5 with TRBJ1-2; the D gene is possibly TRBD1 (5 bases). V was trimmed by 5 bases and J by 8 bases, leaving 15 bases between them. The germline CDR1 and CDR2 sequences are MNHEY and SVGAGI. The length of the CDR3 is 13 residues. The CDR3 spells CASSTTELRGYTF. In DNA form, the CDR3 reads TGTGCCAGCAGTACGACAGAATTGCGGGGCTACACCTTC.

This chain joins TRBV18 and TRBJ1-2; TRBD1 matches 7 bases. The CDR3 extends over 19 amino acids. V dropped 2 bases and J dropped 1; count of bases not matched to a gene: 16. Germline CDR1 reads KGHSH; CDR2 reads LQKENI. CDR3: CASSPSDRGQSFLNYGYTF. The CDR3 region has the DNA TGTGCCAGCTCACCATCTGATCGGGGACAGAGCTTCCTTAACTATGGCTACACCTTC.

This clone was seen a single time. The rearrangement links TRBV15 to TRBJ1-2; a weak D match, TRBD1 (5 bases). CDR1 and CDR2 (germline): LNHNV, YYDKDF (reference sequence). The V and J ends lost 0 bases and 7 bases respectively, with 9 bases between them. This CDR3 region has 13 residues. The CDR3, as DNA: TGTGCCACCAGCAGAGAGGGGGGATTTGGCTACACCTTC. Its translation is CATSREGGFGYTF.

The V and J genes are TRBV19 and TRBJ1-5, with 8 positions matching TRBD1. Germline CDR1 reads LNHDA; CDR2 reads SQIVND (reference sequence). This CDR3 is built from 15 residues. Unmatched junction bases numbered 11, after V lost 7 bases and J lost 6 bases. The CDR3 region is CASMPGQGSSQPQHF. The CDR3 DNA reads as TGTGCCAGTATGCCCGGACAGGGTTCGAGTCAGCCCCAGCATTTT.

The chain couples TRBV5-6 to TRBJ2-7; no definite D call. CDR3 length: 11 amino acids. Per germline, CDR1 SGHDT and CDR2 YYEEEE. Deletions cut 3 bases from V and 3 bases from J, with 4 bases between. CDR3 residues: CASSSVYEQYF. CDR3 nucleotide sequence: TGTGCCAGCAGCTCCGTCTACGAGCAGTACTTC.

The chain joins TRBV20-1 to TRBJ2-3; D not resolved. Looked up from germline, CDR1 is DFQATT and CDR2 is SNEGSKA (reference sequence). This CDR3 is built from 11 residues. V was pared by 3 bases and J by 6 bases, with 7 bases between. This chain's CDR3 is CSASRWDTQYF. DNA for the CDR3: TGCAGTGCTAGCCGGTGGGATACGCAGTATTTT.

The rearrangement links TRBV30 to TRBJ1-2; 7 bases are shared with TRBD1. In germline, CDR1 is GTSNPN, CDR2 SVGIG (reference sequence). CDR3 length equals 14 residues. V shed 5 bases, J shed 0 bases, and the junction held 6 bases outside the gene matches. CDR3 sequence reads: CAWVRDSANYGYTF. Here the CDR3 DNA reads TGTGCCTGGGTCAGGGACAGCGCTAACTATGGCTACACCTTC. Together with reference TRBV30 and TRBJ1-2, the CDR3 gives the full variable domain: SQTIHQWPATLVQPVGSPLSLECTVEGTSNPNLYWYRQAAGRGLQLLFYSVGIGQISSEVPQNLSASRPQDRQFILSSKKLLLSDSGFYLCAWVRDSANYGYTFGSGTRLTVV.

CDR3 coding DNA: TGTGCCAGCAGTCCTCCCGGACGGACTAGCACAGATACGCAGTATTTT. Amino acids: CASSPPGRTSTDTQYF. This chain joins TRBV7-9 and TRBJ2-3; perhaps TRBD2 as D (5 bases). The CDR3 runs to 16 residues. Germline V gives CDR1 SEHNR, CDR2 FQNEAQ (reference sequence). The V and J ends lost 6 bases and 0 bases respectively, with 16 bases between them.

The chain uses TRBV7-2 and TRBJ2-1, with D perhaps matching TRBD2 (5 bases). With 2 bases removed from V and 9 bases from J, the gap between germline ends came to 11 bases. Germline CDR1 is SGHTA and CDR2 is FQGNSA. The CDR3 length is 13 residues. The CDR3 loop reads CASSLNLASEQFF. For the CDR3, the DNA is TGTGCCAGCAGCTTAAATCTAGCTAGTGAGCAGTTCTTC.

This chain uses TRBV9 with TRBJ2-7, with 8 bases identical to TRBD1. Trimming took 1 base from V and 3 from J; bases not matched to a gene: 6. The germline V gene encodes CDR1 SGDLS and CDR2 YYNGEE. The CDR3 covers 15 residues. CDR3 bases: TGTGCCAGCAGCGTAACAGGGGGAACGGTCTACGAGCAGTACTTC. Translated, it gives CASSVTGGTVYEQYF.

This chain connects TRBV15 to TRBJ2-3; 8 bases fit TRBD2. CDR3 length: 16 residues. V was pared by 7 bases and J by 2 bases, with 11 bases of the junction left unmatched. From germline, CDR1 is LNHNV and CDR2 YYDKDF (reference sequence). CDR3 region: CATTRGASGFTDTQYF. CDR3 nucleotides: TGTGCCACCACCCGGGGGGCTAGCGGGTTCACAGATACGCAGTATTTT.

The CDR3 region is CASSQDRGGYGYTF. As DNA, the CDR3 is TGCGCCAGCAGCCAAGACCGGGGTGGCTATGGCTACACCTTC. The V and J genes are TRBV4-3 and TRBJ1-2; no clear D. The CDR3 has 14 residues. The germline CDR1 and CDR2 sequences are LGHNA and YSLEER. V was clipped by 0 bases and J by 4 bases, with 9 bases between them.

In DNA, the CDR3 is TGCGCCAGCAGCCAAGATAGTCGGGGGACAGGGGGCCCTGGCTACACCTTC. Amino acids: CASSQDSRGTGGPGYTF. The rearrangement joins TRBV4-3 to TRBJ1-2; the match to TRBD1 covers 12 bases. Germline V gene lookup returns CDR1 LGHNA and CDR2 YSLEER. After removal of 0 bases from V and 7 bases from J, the junction contained 9 bases not matched to a gene. The CDR3 is 17 amino acids.

CDR3 amino acids: CASNPSPSYNEQFF. The CDR3 DNA is TGTGCCAGCAACCCTAGTCCTAGCTACAATGAGCAGTTCTTC. V is TRBV7-2 and J is TRBJ2-1; D uncertain. CDR1 is SGHTA and CDR2 is FQGNSA in the germline V gene. V was pared by 7 bases and J by 3 bases, with 13 bases between. The CDR3 is 14 amino acids.

This rearrangement joins TRBV21-1 to TRBJ1-6; the table's TRBD1 call for D was not verified on the DNA. TRBV21-1 is reported as a pseudogene. CDR3 length: 15 residues. The CDR3 spells CASSTDRANNSPLHF. The CDR3, as DNA: TGTGCCAGCAGCACGGACAGGGCAAATAATTCACCCCTCCACTTT.

V gene TRBV18 combines with J gene TRBJ2-7, with TRBD1 matching 7 bases. Germline V lookup: CDR1 KGHSH, CDR2 LQKENI. The length of the CDR3 is 14 residues. With V trimmed by 2 bases and J by 1 base, 2 bases remained unmatched. The CDR3 is CASSPGTASYEQYF. The CDR3 DNA reads as TGTGCCAGCTCACCAGGGACAGCTTCCTACGAGCAGTACTTC.

The chain joins TRBV6-5 to TRBJ1-3; D is possibly TRBD1 (5 bases). V lost 4 bases, J lost 3 bases, and 16 bases lay in between. The CDR3 runs 16 residues. The V gene's germline CDR1 is MNHEY and CDR2 SVGAGI. Written as DNA, the CDR3 is TGTGCCAGCAGTTTCCTGTCGGGACTAAGTGGAAACACCATATATTTT. This encodes CASSFLSGLSGNTIYF.

V gene TRBV27 combines with J gene TRBJ1-1; weak D call: TRBD1 (5 bases). The CDR3 is 13 residues long. Between the trimmed V and J ends, which lost 4 bases and 1 base, there was a span of 7 bases. The germline CDR1 and CDR2 sequences are MNHEY and SMNVEV (reference sequence). CDR3 sequence (DNA): TGTGCCAGCAGTTCTGGACAGAACACTGAAGCTTTCTTT. Its translation: CASSSGQNTEAFF.

This clone was recorded once. The chain employs TRBV4-3 and TRBJ1-1; 10 nucleotides match TRBD1. CDR3 length equals 14 residues. Germline values: CDR1 LGHNA, CDR2 YSLEER. After removal of 5 bases from V and 2 bases from J, the junction contained 2 bases not matched to a gene. CDR3 DNA: TGCGCCAGCAGCTGGGACAGGGGAAACACTGAAGCTTTCTTT. Its protein is CASSWDRGNTEAFF.

The V gene is TRBV28, the J gene TRBJ1-5; D remains unclear. Germline CDR1 reads MDHEN; CDR2 reads SYDVKM. Trimming took off 6 bases at V and 3 bases at J, with 18 bases between the two ends. This CDR3 has 16 amino acids. Here the CDR3 reads CASSSLKVQFNQPQHF. The CDR3 DNA reads TGTGCCAGCAGCTCCTTGAAGGTACAGTTCAATCAGCCCCAGCATTTT.

J is TRBJ1-5 and V is TRBV6-2 or TRBV6-3; 7 positions agree with TRBD1. V lost 2 bases, J lost 0 bases, and 4 bases stayed unmatched. This CDR3 is built from 16 residues. Germline values: CDR1 MNHEY, CDR2 SVGEGT. The CDR3 sequence is CASSYPGQYSNQPQHF. CDR3 nucleotides: TGTGCCAGCAGTTACCCGGGACAGTATAGCAATCAGCCCCAGCATTTT.

This clone appeared a few times. The chain has TRBV19 and TRBJ1-1, with D tentatively TRBD1 (6 bases). There are 14 residues in the CDR3. Looked up from germline, CDR1 is LNHDA and CDR2 is SQIVND (reference sequence). Trimming pared 7 bases from V and 2 bases from J, leaving 14 bases between. The CDR3 spells CASKRTETNTEAFF. CDR3 DNA: TGTGCCAGTAAGCGGACAGAAACCAACACTGAAGCTTTCTTT. The full variable domain, rest sourced from reference TRBV19 and TRBJ1-1, is DGGITQSPKYLFRKEGQNVTLSCEQNLNHDAMYWYRQDPGQGLRLIYYSQIVNDFQKGDIAEGYSVSREKKESFPLTVTSAQKNPTAFYLCASKRTETNTEAFFGQGTRLTVV.

The rearrangement links TRBV7-2 to TRBJ2-3; 10 nucleotides align to TRBD2. The CDR3 runs 15 residues. Germline-derived CDR1 and CDR2 are SGHTA and FQGNSA. V trimming: 1 base; J trimming: 6 bases; junction bases outside the gene matches: 4. CDR3 protein: CASSLVAGGFDTQYF. CDR3 nucleotide sequence: TGTGCCAGCAGCTTAGTAGCGGGGGGCTTTGATACGCAGTATTTT.